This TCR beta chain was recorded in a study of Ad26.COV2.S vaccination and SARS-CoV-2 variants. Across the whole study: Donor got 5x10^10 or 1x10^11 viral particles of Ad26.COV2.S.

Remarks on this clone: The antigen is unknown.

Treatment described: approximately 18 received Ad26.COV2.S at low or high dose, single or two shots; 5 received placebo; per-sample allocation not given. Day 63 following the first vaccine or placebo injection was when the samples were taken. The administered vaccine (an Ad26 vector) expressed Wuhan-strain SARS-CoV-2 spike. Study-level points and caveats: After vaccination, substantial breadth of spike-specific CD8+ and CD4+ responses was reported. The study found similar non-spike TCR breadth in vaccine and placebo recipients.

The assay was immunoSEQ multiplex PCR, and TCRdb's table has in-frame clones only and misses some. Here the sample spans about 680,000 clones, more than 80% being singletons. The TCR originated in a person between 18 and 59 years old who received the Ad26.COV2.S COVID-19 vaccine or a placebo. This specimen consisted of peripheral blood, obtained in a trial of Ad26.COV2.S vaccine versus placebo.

CDR3 in amino acids: CATSDLPGPGTDTQYF. The DNA of the CDR3 is TGTGCCACCAGTGATTTGCCGGGGCCGGGCACAGATACGCAGTATTTT. This chain connects TRBV24-1 to TRBJ2-3; D possibly uses TRBD1 or TRBD2 (5 bases each). CDR3 size: 16 residues. Between the trimmed V and J ends, which lost 0 bases and 1 base, there was a span of 10 bases. The germline CDR1 and CDR2 sequences are KGHDR and SFDVKD.